Sequencing of this T cell receptor (beta chain) was carried out in a study of read filtering for tumor transcriptome and immune sequencing. Study-wide results and caveats: Without single-read clonotypes, shared clonotype proportions correlated more between IR-seq and RNA-seq. Single-read clonotypes: about 82% of IR-seq clonotypes (roughly 4% of reads), more than 70% of RNA-seq clonotypes (around 48% of reads). This fraction held mixed bone marrow immune cells after CD138-negative sorting.

This clonotype came up many times. Its antigen is unknown. Germline V lookup: CDR1 MNHEY, CDR2 SMNVEV (reference sequence). V shed 8 bases and J shed 0 bases, with 10 bases lying between them. The length of the CDR3 is 13 residues. Molecular barcoded adaptors covering alpha/delta and beta/gamma chains were used on about 0.4 ug RNA. Each CDR3 protein gets one entry after TCRdb re-called the reads with MiXCR. The profile covers tens of thousands of distinct CDR3 sequences, with 20% to 25% appearing a single time and about a sixth taken by the ten largest. Sequencing was performed on a population of CD138-negative cells sorted from bone marrow. The chain employs TRBV27 and TRBJ2-5; D uncertain. This clonotype originated in a donor at least 40 years old with multiple myeloma. For the CDR3, the DNA is TGTGCCAGCGGCCGGGCGAACCAAGAGACCCAGTACTTC. This gives the protein CASGRANQETQYF.